The sample holds many counts of the clone carrying this T cell receptor (beta chain). This entry is derived from a study of T cells in Graves' hyperthyroidism and ophthalmopathy. With 5 bases clipped from V and 9 bases from J, the junction kept 13 bases outside the gene matches. The CDR3 sequence is 15 residues long. Germline CDR1 reads MNHNS; CDR2 reads SASEGT. Amplification targeted TCR beta CDR3 regions from RNA transcripts. A set of HTBI primers served as the primers for a first-round RT-PCR of the TCR CDR3. MiXCR, run by TCRdb on the multiplex PCR reads, gives a single entry per CDR3 protein. The table lists approximately 330,000 distinct CDR3 sequences, 21% of them singletons, with under 55% in the top ten.

This sequence was found in a woman in her 50s with Graves' hyperthyroidism. J is TRBJ2-7 and V is TRBV6-1; 10 bases fit TRBD2. Sequenced material: blood. The CDR3 region is CASSPWASGRGVQYF. The CDR3 DNA sequence: TGTGCCAGCAGTCCGTGGGCTAGCGGGAGAGGTGTGCAGTACTTC.